This T cell receptor beta chain was sequenced for a study of blood T cell repertoires in COVID-19. At the level of the study: Italy, Spain and the United States were the sources of the convalescent and acute COVID-19 samples.

CDR1 SGHVS and CDR2 FQNEAQ come from the germline V gene. Trimming removed 5 bases from V and 7 bases from J; junction bases left unmatched: 9. The CDR3 loop spans 15 amino acids. Under the authors' procedure: Quantification of nucleated cells was approximated via reference gene primer amplification. Sequencing was performed with immunoSEQ multiplex PCR; in TCRdb, only in-frame clones are kept and a portion is missing. V, J and clone size are taken as reported in that table, and D and trimming were inferred from the DNA itself. Of some 240,000 clones in the sample, about 80% were seen once. Sequencing was carried out using peripheral blood. This sequence originates from a woman of 80 years or more with acute or convalescent COVID-19. The V call is TRBV7-8, the J call TRBJ2-1; the match to TRBD2 covers 9 bases. CDR3: CASSLSSGVGNEQFF. In DNA, the CDR3 is TGTGCCAGCAGCCTGTCTAGCGGGGTGGGGAATGAGCAGTTCTTC. Full variable domain (rest looked up from reference TRBV7-8 and TRBJ2-1): GAGVSQSPRYKVAKRGQDVALRCDPISGHVSLFWYQQALGQGPEFLTYFQNEAQLDKSGLPSDRFFAERPEGSVSTLKIQRTQQEDSAVYLCASSLSSGVGNEQFFGPGTRLTVL.